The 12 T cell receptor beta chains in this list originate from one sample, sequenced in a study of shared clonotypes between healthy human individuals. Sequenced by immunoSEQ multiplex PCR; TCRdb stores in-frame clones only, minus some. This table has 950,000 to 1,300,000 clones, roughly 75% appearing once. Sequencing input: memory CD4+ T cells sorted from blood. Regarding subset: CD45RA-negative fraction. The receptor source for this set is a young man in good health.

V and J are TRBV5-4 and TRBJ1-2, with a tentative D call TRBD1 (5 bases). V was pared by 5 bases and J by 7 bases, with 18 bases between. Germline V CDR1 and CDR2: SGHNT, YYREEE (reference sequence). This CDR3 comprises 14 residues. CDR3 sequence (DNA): TGTGCCAGCAGGTTGAGTTCAGGGCTACTTGGCTACACCTTC. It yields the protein CASRLSSGLLGYTF.

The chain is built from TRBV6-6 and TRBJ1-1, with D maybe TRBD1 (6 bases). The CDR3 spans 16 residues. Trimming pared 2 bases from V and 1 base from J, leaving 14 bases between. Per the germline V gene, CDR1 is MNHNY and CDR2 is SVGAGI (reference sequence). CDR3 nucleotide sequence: TGTGCCAGCAGTTACCCGCCAGGGGTACAGAACACTGAAGCTTTCTTT. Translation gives CASSYPPGVQNTEAFF.

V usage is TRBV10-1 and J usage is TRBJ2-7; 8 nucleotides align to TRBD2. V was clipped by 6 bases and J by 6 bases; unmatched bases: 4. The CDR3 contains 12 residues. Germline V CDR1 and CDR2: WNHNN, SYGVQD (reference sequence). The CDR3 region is CASSLGGGEQYF. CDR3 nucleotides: TGCGCCAGCAGCCTCGGGGGGGGCGAGCAGTACTTC.

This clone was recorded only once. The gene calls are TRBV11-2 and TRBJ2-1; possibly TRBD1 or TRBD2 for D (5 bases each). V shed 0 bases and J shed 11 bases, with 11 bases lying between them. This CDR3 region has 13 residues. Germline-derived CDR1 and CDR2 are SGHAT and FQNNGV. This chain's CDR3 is CASSLDRAGKQFF. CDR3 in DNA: TGTGCCAGCAGCTTAGACAGGGCCGGGAAGCAGTTCTTC.

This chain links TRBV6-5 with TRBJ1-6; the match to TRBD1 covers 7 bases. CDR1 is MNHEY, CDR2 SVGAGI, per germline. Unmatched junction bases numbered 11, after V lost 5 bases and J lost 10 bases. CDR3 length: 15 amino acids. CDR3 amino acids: CASSLDRVFNSPLHF. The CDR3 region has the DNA TGTGCCAGCAGTCTAGACAGGGTCTTCAACTCACCCCTCCACTTT.

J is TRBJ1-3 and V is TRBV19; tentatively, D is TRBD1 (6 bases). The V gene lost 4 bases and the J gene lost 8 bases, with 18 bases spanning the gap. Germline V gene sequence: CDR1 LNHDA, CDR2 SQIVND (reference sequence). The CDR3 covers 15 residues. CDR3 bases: TGTGCCAGTAGTAAAACCGGGACAAGGGGAGACACCATATATTTT. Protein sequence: CASSKTGTRGDTIYF.

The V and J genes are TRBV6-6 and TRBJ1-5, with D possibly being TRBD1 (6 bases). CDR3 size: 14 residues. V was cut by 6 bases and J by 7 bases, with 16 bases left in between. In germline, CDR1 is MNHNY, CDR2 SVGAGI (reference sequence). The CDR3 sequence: CASSLPGERQPQHF. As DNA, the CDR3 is TGTGCCAGCAGCCTACCAGGGGAAAGACAGCCCCAGCATTTT.

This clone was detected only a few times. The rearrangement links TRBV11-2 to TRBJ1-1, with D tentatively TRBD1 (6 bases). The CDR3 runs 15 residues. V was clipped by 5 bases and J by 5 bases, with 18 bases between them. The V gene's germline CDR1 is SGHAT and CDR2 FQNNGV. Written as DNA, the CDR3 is TGTGCCAGCAGCCCCCCGAGGGGGGGGGTGACTGAAGCTTTCTTT. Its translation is CASSPPRGGVTEAFF.

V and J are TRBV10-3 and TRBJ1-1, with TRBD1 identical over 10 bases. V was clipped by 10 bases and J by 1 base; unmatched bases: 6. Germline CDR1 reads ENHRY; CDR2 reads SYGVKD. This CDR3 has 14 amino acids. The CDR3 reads CATSRDRGNTEAFF. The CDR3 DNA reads TGTGCCACTTCCCGGGACAGGGGGAACACTGAAGCTTTCTTT.

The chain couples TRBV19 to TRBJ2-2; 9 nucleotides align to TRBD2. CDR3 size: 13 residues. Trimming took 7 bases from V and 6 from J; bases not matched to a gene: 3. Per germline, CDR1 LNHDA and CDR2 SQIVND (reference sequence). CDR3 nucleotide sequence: TGTGCCAGTAAGGAGCGGGGGGCCGGGGAGCTGTTTTTT. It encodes CASKERGAGELFF.

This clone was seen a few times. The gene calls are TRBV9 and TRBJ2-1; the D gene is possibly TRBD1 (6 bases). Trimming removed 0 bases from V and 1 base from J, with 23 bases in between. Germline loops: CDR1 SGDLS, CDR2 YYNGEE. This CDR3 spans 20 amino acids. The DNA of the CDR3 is TGTGCCAGCAGCGTAGGCCCAGGGGATTTCTCTCTCGGGTCCTACAATGAGCAGTTCTTC. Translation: CASSVGPGDFSLGSYNEQFF.

The CDR3 here is CAINREANYGYTF. In nucleotides, the CDR3 is TGTGCCATCAACAGGGAGGCTAACTATGGCTACACCTTC. The chain uses TRBV10-3 and TRBJ1-2; D might be TRBD1 (6 bases). Trimming removed 7 bases at V and 0 bases at J, with 9 bases between. There are 13 residues in the CDR3. Germline CDR1 ENHRY, CDR2 SYGVKD.